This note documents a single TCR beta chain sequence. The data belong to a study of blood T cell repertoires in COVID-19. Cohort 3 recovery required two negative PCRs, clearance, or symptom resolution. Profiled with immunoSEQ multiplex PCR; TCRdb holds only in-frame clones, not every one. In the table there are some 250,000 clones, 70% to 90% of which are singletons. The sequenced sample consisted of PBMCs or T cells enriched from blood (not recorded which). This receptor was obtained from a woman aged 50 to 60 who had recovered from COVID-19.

CDR3: CAISELRQGAGGAFF. CDR3 DNA: TGTGCCATCAGTGAGTTACGGCAGGGGGCCGGAGGAGCTTTCTTT. The chain has TRBV10-3 and TRBJ1-1, with 8 bases matching TRBD1. Germline V gives CDR1 ENHRY, CDR2 SYGVKD. This CDR3 comprises 15 residues. Losses at the gene ends were 1 base for V and 10 bases for J; bases not matched to a gene: 11.